Reported below is one T cell receptor beta chain. Its specificity is not known. This CDR3 contains 12 residues. In germline, CDR1 is WSHSY, CDR2 SAAADI. V gave up 6 bases and J gave up 3 bases, with 8 bases separating them. These data originate in a study of T cell responses to AZD1222 COVID-19 vaccine. Study-level results: The CD4 TCRs associated with vaccination extended across spike and predominated at 160-218 and 743-854. Variant regions that are unmutated are reportedly the target of nearly half of spike-specific TCRs.

TCRdb's copy holds only in-frame clones and misses some; the assay was immunoSEQ multiplex PCR. This table holds about 150,000 clones, 92% found once. The receptor was derived from an adult who received the AZD1222 COVID-19 vaccine. The V and J genes are TRBV10-2 and TRBJ1-1; D call uncertain. The sample in question was peripheral blood, obtained 28 days after the second AZD1222 dose. CDR3 protein: CASRRGDTEAFF. CDR3 sequence (DNA): TGCGCCAGCAGGCGGGGTGACACTGAAGCTTTCTTT.